What follows describes a single T cell receptor beta chain. This sample is drawn from a study of blood T cell repertoires in COVID-19. Study-level background: The origin of the acute and convalescent COVID-19 samples was the United States, Italy and Spain.

Clones were sequenced by immunoSEQ multiplex PCR, and TCRdb holds only the in-frame ones, with some missing. Of about 59,000 clones listed, over 75% are singletons. The germline gives CDR1 MNHEY, CDR2 SVGEGT. The CDR3 has 16 amino acids. Trimming cost V 6 bases and J 4 bases, with 20 bases left between them. The source of this sequence is a human donor in a cohort sampled during active COVID-19. What was sequenced was peripheral blood. J is TRBJ2-3 and V is TRBV6-2 or TRBV6-3; D possibly corresponds to TRBD2 (6 bases). The CDR3 DNA follows: TGTGCCAGCAGCAGCGACCGGACTATTCAGGCAGATACGCAGTATTTT. Its protein is CASSSDRTIQADTQYF.